A single sample is the source of the 16 T cell receptor beta chains below, sequenced in a study of cytomegalovirus exposure and HLA in healthy donors. With 60 Vbeta and 13 Jbeta primers, the PCR was carried out. Generated by immunoSEQ multiplex PCR, the TCRdb table keeps only in-frame clones and is missing some. The profile shows roughly 220,000 clones, 60% to 80% of them singletons. Sequencing was performed on PBMCs. The receptors originated from a woman aged 25 to 39 in good health and CMV-seronegative.

On this clone itself: One end of the junction is discordant with germline, which a read error may explain. The chain is built from TRBV7-9 and TRBJ1-4; D may be TRBD1 (6 bases). CDR1 and CDR2 (germline): SEHNR, FQNEAQ (reference sequence). This CDR3 contains 13 residues. The DNA of the CDR3 is TGTTCCAGCCGGACAGAGCTAAATGAAAAACTGTTTTTT. Translating it yields CSSRTELNEKLFF. The full variable domain, with the rest looked up from reference TRBV7-9 and TRBJ1-4, is DTGVSQNPRHKITKRGQNVTFRCDPISEHNRLYWYRQTLGQGPEFLTYFQNEAQLEKSRLLSDRFSAERPKGSFSTLEIQRTEQGDSAMYLCSSRTELNEKLFFGSGTQLSVL.

The chain recombines TRBV30 with TRBJ1-4; 8 bases fit TRBD1. V lost 1 base, J lost 4 bases, and 8 bases stayed unmatched. The CDR3 contains 16 residues. CDR1 is GTSNPN, CDR2 SVGIG, per germline (reference sequence). The CDR3 region is CAWSASGQALNEKLFF. Here the CDR3 DNA reads TGTGCCTGGAGTGCATCGGGACAGGCCCTTAATGAAAAACTGTTTTTT.

The chain recombines TRBV19 with TRBJ1-5, with D perhaps TRBD1 (5 bases). This CDR3 is 13 amino acids long. The V gene's germline CDR1 is LNHDA and CDR2 SQIVND (reference sequence). The germline V and J ends were trimmed by 9 bases and 5 bases, with 14 bases remaining between them. CDR3 protein: CASRPGFDQPQHF. The CDR3 nucleotides read TGTGCCAGCCGCCCAGGGTTCGATCAGCCCCAGCATTTT.

Only one count was recorded for this clone. The chain uses TRBV6-5 and TRBJ2-3; possible D gene TRBD1, 6 bases. The CDR3 has 12 amino acids. Germline V CDR1 and CDR2: MNHEY, SVGAGI. Between the trimmed V and J ends, which lost 6 bases and 14 bases, there was a span of 18 bases. In nucleotides, the CDR3 is TGTGCCAGCAGGAGCCGGGACATCGCGGTGTATTTT. Protein product: CASRSRDIAVYF.

The chain employs TRBV19 and TRBJ2-2, with 9 bases lining up with TRBD2. Looked up from germline, CDR1 is LNHDA and CDR2 is SQIVND (reference sequence). V gave up 9 bases and J gave up 5 bases; unmatched junction bases: 10. There are 15 residues in the CDR3. The CDR3 sequence is CASGELAGRTGELFF. CDR3 in DNA: TGTGCCAGCGGGGAGCTAGCGGGACGGACCGGGGAGCTGTTTTTT.

The chain links TRBV5-4 to TRBJ1-1; 9 bases are a match to TRBD1. J lost 5 bases, V lost 0 bases, and 11 bases had no gene match. The CDR3 is made up of 17 amino acids. In germline, CDR1 is SGHNT, CDR2 YYREEE (reference sequence). CDR3 amino acids: CASSLGPDRGWQTEAFF. DNA of the CDR3: TGTGCCAGCAGCTTGGGGCCCGACAGGGGGTGGCAAACTGAAGCTTTCTTT.

This sequence joins TRBV11-3 and TRBJ2-5; D uncertain. V shed 1 base and J shed 0 bases, with 12 bases lying between them. CDR3 length equals 16 residues. Looked up from germline, CDR1 is SGHNT and CDR2 is YENEEA. As DNA, the CDR3 is TGTGCCAGCAGCTTAGTTAGTAGCCCGTACCAAGAGACCCAGTACTTC. As protein: CASSLVSSPYQETQYF.

The CDR3 spells CASSEPVNRGAGYTF. The CDR3 region has the DNA TGTGCCAGCAGTGAACCTGTTAACCGGGGGGCTGGCTACACCTTC. This chain joins TRBV6-1 and TRBJ1-2; the D gene is possibly TRBD1 (6 bases). V was cut by 2 bases and J by 7 bases, with 17 bases left in between. CDR1 and CDR2 from the germline V gene are MNHNS and SASEGT. The CDR3 is 15 amino acids.

V is TRBV7-2 and J is TRBJ2-1, with a weak D call TRBD2 (5 bases). CDR3 length: 18 residues. V was cut by 0 bases and J by 3 bases, with 18 bases left in between. Germline V gives CDR1 SGHTA, CDR2 FQGNSA. CDR3 sequence (DNA): TGTGCCAGCAGCTTAGCCCCTCCAACCGGGATCATCTACAATGAGCAGTTCTTC. Amino acids: CASSLAPPTGIIYNEQFF.

This clone was picked up a small number of times. The V call is TRBV6-5, the J call TRBJ2-7; TRBD1 matches at 11 bases. Germline assignment: CDR1 MNHEY and CDR2 SVGAGI. With 6 bases clipped from V and 5 bases from J, the junction kept 9 bases outside the gene matches. The length of the CDR3 is 15 residues. The CDR3 nucleotides are TGTGCCAGCAGCCGGGACAGGGGGTCGAGCGACGAGCAGTACTTC. This codes for CASSRDRGSSDEQYF.

This clone has only one observation. J is TRBJ2-5 and V is TRBV7-3; D perhaps matches TRBD2 (6 bases). Matching the DNA end better, TRBJ2-7 makes the J call doubtful. This CDR3 comprises 14 residues. Germline CDR1 and CDR2: SGHTA and FQGTGA. CDR3 nucleotide sequence: TGTGCCAGCAGCCGAGAAGGGAGGTCCTACGAGCAGTACTTC. Protein sequence: CASSREGRSYEQYF.

Here the CDR3 DNA reads TGTGCCAGCAGCCAACTCGGGAGTCTGGACGAGCAGTACTTC. Residues: CASSQLGSLDEQYF. V gene TRBV14 combines with J gene TRBJ2-7; weak D call: TRBD2 (6 bases). The V and J ends lost 2 bases and 5 bases respectively, with 13 bases between them. Germline V gives CDR1 SGHDN, CDR2 FVKESK. This CDR3 has 14 residues.

The V gene is TRBV6-7, the J gene TRBJ2-1, with D possibly TRBD2 on 5 matching bases. TRBV6-7 is recorded as an ORF, its role being uncertain. CDR3 length: 17 amino acids. Trimming left V 0 bases short and J 6 bases short, with 18 bases between. The CDR3 loop reads CASSYSIFVEGTNEQFF. CDR3 coding DNA: TGTGCCAGCAGTTACTCGATATTTGTAGAGGGCACCAATGAGCAGTTCTTC.

This clone was recorded a few times. The chain recombines TRBV25-1 with TRBJ2-7; a weak D match, TRBD1 (6 bases). Per the germline V gene, CDR1 is MGHDK and CDR2 is SYGVNS. The CDR3 has 14 residues. V lost 2 bases to trimming and J lost 7 bases, with 15 bases between them. This chain's CDR3 is CASSEIGQPREQYF. CDR3 in DNA: TGTGCCAGCAGTGAAATCGGACAGCCGAGGGAGCAGTACTTC.

This clone was detected only once. The V gene is TRBV12-5, the J gene TRBJ2-2; possible D gene TRBD2, 5 bases. CDR1 and CDR2 (germline): LGHNT, FRNRAP. The CDR3 sequence is 12 residues long. This chain's CDR3 is CATSPEAGELFF. The CDR3 nucleotides read TGTGCAACCTCGCCGGAGGCCGGGGAGCTGTTTTTT.

The chain is built from TRBV6-1 and TRBJ2-2; D unresolved. The V and J ends lost 2 bases and 6 bases respectively, with 10 bases between them. Germline lookup yields CDR1 MNHNS and CDR2 SASEGT. The CDR3 consists of 14 residues. CDR3 amino acids: CASSERVSPGELFF. The CDR3 coding sequence is TGTGCCAGCAGTGAACGTGTGAGTCCCGGGGAGCTGTTTTTT.